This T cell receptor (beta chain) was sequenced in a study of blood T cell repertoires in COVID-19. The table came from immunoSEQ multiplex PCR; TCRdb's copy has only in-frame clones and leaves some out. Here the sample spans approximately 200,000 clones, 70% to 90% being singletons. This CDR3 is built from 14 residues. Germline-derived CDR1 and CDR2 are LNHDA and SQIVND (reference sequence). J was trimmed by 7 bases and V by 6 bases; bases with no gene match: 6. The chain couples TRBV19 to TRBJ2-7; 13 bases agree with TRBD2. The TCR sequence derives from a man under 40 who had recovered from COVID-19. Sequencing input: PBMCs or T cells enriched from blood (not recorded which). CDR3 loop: CASSRTSGSGEQYF. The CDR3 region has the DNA TGTGCCAGTAGCCGGACTAGCGGGAGTGGTGAGCAGTACTTC.